This T cell receptor (beta chain) was recovered during a study of blood T cell repertoires in COVID-19. As for the study in general: Specimens from acute and convalescent COVID-19 originated in the United States, Italy and Spain.

With 2 bases clipped from V and 8 bases from J, the junction kept 2 bases outside the gene matches. Germline V CDR1 and CDR2: MGHRA, YSYEKL. CDR3 length: 14 amino acids. Clones were read by immunoSEQ multiplex PCR, and TCRdb kept only the in-frame ones, dropping some. This repertoire shows about 310,000 clones, about nine tenths found once; its top ten account for 1%. This clone has only a few counts. The TCR sequence derives from a man in his fifties with active or convalescent COVID-19. The sequencing sample was made of peripheral blood. The chain links TRBV4-1 to TRBJ2-1, with 11 nucleotides matching TRBD2. This CDR3 is CASSQLAGGHEQFF. The CDR3 DNA reads TGCGCCAGCAGCCAACTAGCGGGAGGCCATGAGCAGTTCTTC.